A selection of T cell receptor beta chains follows, all from one sample in a study of identical twins. TCRdb passed the 5' RACE reads through MiXCR, listing each CDR3 protein once. Among nearly 200,000 distinct CDR3 sequences listed, more than 15% were seen once. This sample was shared with a second study, whose subject was T cells expressing NK-cell markers.

Sequencing was performed on CD8+ T cells sorted from blood. The source is a woman under 30 in good health. The CDR3 runs from the conserved cysteine through the conserved F or W. Fields, in order: CDR3 length, J gene, V gene, clone size, CDR3 protein. Only some rows state a clone size, as once, few, many or a class for expanded clones.

>16|TRBJ2-1|TRBV5-1|NA
CASSAELAGGNNEQFF
>15|TRBJ1-4|TRBV6-1|NA
CASSDEPATNEKLFF
>14|TRBJ2-1|TRBV12-3/TRBV12-4|NA
CASSLASEDNEQFF
>11|TRBJ1-2|TRBV25-1|NA
CATDSGLGYTF
>14|TRBJ1-1|TRBV12-3/TRBV12-4|many
CATTIGGADTEAFF
>15|TRBJ1-2|TRBV9|few
CASSVGFQTNYGYTF
>17|TRBJ2-3|TRBV4-3|few
CASSQAWALPSTDTQYF
>16|TRBJ2-2|TRBV5-1|NA
CASSSLFLRETGELFF
>15|TRBJ1-2|TRBV24-1|NA
CATSDLGDREKGYTF
>12|TRBJ2-7|TRBV27|NA
CASSSTIYEQYF
>15|TRBJ2-1|TRBV5-1|few
CASPSLAGGSDEQFF
>15|TRBJ2-4|TRBV11-2|few
CASSLFGGGKNIQYF
>12|TRBJ2-7|TRBV4-1|NA
CASSQRGETQYF
>10|TRBJ2-1|TRBV20-1|few
CSARGGHQFF
>13|TRBJ2-7|TRBV12-3/TRBV12-4|few
CASSFEAPYEQYF
>16|TRBJ2-7|TRBV29-1|NA
CSVGLEGHSRFYEQYF
>12|TRBJ2-7|TRBV5-5|many
CASSLTGEEQYF
>16|TRBJ2-6|TRBV4-3|few
CASSPHEGSGANVLTF
>15|TRBJ2-1|TRBV20-1|few
CSARDRGGDYNEQFF
>15|TRBJ2-7|TRBV25-1|NA
CATRSGRDFSYEQYF
>15|TRBJ2-6|TRBV12-3/TRBV12-4|NA
CASSQQGDGANVLTF
>16|TRBJ2-7|TRBV20-1|NA
CSARSPIAGVSYEQYF
>14|TRBJ2-1|TRBV30|NA
CAYRGLAGDNEQFF
>13|TRBJ2-3|TRBV12-3/TRBV12-4|NA
CASISIVSDTQYF
>16|TRBJ2-2|TRBV5-1|NA
CASSLARRGNTGELFF
>14|TRBJ2-3|TRBV6-2/TRBV6-3|NA
CASSYQRESDTQYF
>14|TRBJ2-7|TRBV20-1|few
CSATSGTSVYEQYF
>11|TRBJ2-7|TRBV20-1|NA
CSAPSLGEQYF
>14|TRBJ2-5|TRBV12-3/TRBV12-4|NA
CASTPDRSQETQYF
>15|TRBJ2-1|TRBV20-1|NA
CSARVAGGPMDEQFF
>13|TRBJ1-5|TRBV11-2|few
CASSPTGYQPQHF
>15|TRBJ2-1|TRBV12-3/TRBV12-4|NA
CASSFSYGPYNEQFF
>11|TRBJ2-1|TRBV25-1|few
CASSGFDEQFF
>15|TRBJ2-1|TRBV11-2|NA
CASSLGFGGSYEQFF